These 30 T cell receptor beta chains share one sample of origin, sequenced in a study of beta chain features in type 1 diabetes. The antigens of these receptors remain unknown. Study-wide results and limits: Shortening of TCRB CDR3s, moderate but significant, appeared in all four CD4+ subsets of Type 1 diabetes patients.

Expressed TCRB transcripts were sequenced because the entire RNA isolate underwent reverse transcription. The table came from immunoSEQ multiplex PCR; TCRdb's copy has only in-frame clones and leaves some out. Here the sample spans about 160,000 clones, just over 8% being singletons. Sequencing input: central memory CD4+ T cells from blood. These receptors came from a woman younger than 30 with type 1 diabetes.

In its sample, this clone was seen a few times. The chain carries TRBV7-3 and TRBJ2-1; D gene uncertain. Germline V gene data show CDR1 as SGHTA and CDR2 as FQGTGA. CDR3 length: 16 amino acids. V was pared by 0 bases and J by 0 bases, with 9 bases between. The CDR3 loop reads CASSLTFESSYNEQFF. CDR3 DNA sequence: TGTGCCAGCAGCTTAACGTTCGAGTCCTCCTACAATGAGCAGTTCTTC.

This clone was counted between two and nine times. The CDR3: CASSPLQGYNSPLHF. For the CDR3, the DNA is TGTGCCAGCAGTCCACTTCAGGGGTACAATTCACCCCTCCACTTT. The rearrangement joins TRBV7-2 to TRBJ1-6, with D tentatively TRBD1 (6 bases). V was shortened by 6 bases and J by 7 bases, with 16 bases between the two germline ends. This CDR3 comprises 15 residues. Germline CDR1 is SGHTA and CDR2 is FQGNSA.

This rearrangement joins TRBV28 to TRBJ2-1; 11 nucleotides line up with TRBD2. CDR1 is MDHEN and CDR2 is SYDVKM in the germline V gene. This CDR3 spans 13 amino acids. Losses at the gene ends were 7 bases for V and 14 bases for J; bases not matched to a gene: 10. CDR3 nucleotides: TGTGCCAGCACTAATAGCGGGAGGGCCGAGAAGTTCTTC. Translating gives CASTNSGRAEKFF.

The sample holds a few counts of this clone. The V gene is TRBV28, the J gene TRBJ1-1; TRBD1 matches at 8 bases. Germline loops: CDR1 MDHEN, CDR2 SYDVKM. The CDR3 length is 16 residues. Unmatched junction bases numbered 11, after V lost 4 bases and J lost 4 bases. CDR3 DNA sequence: TGTGCCAGCAGTTGGAGACCCGGACAGGGCACCACTGAAGCTTTCTTT. Amino acid sequence: CASSWRPGQGTTEAFF.

The genes are TRBV11-2 and TRBJ1-1, with D maybe TRBD1 (6 bases). The germline V gene encodes CDR1 SGHAT and CDR2 FQNNGV. The CDR3 has 15 amino acids. V shed 5 bases and J shed 6 bases, with 19 bases lying between them. The CDR3 loop is CASSIRRGFQAEAFF. The DNA of the CDR3 is TGTGCCAGCAGCATTAGAAGGGGGTTTCAGGCTGAAGCTTTCTTT. Filled out from reference TRBV11-2 and TRBJ1-1, the complete variable domain reads EAGVAQSPRYKIIEKRQSVAFWCNPISGHATLYWYQQILGQGPKLLIQFQNNGVVDDSQLPKDRFSAERLKGVDSTLKIQPAKLEDSAVYLCASSIRRGFQAEAFFGQGTRLTVV.

This clone was picked up a small number of times. The chain uses TRBV6-4 and TRBJ1-1, with D unclear. The CDR3 is 12 amino acids. V was pared by 2 bases and J by 7 bases, with 8 bases between. Germline V lookup: CDR1 MRHNA, CDR2 SNTAGT. The CDR3 DNA sequence: TGTGCCAGCAGTGACCGGGGAGGTGAAGCTTTCTTT. It encodes CASSDRGGEAFF.

The table lists this clone with a few counts. The sample has other DNA sequences that encode this CDR3 too. The genes are TRBV15 and TRBJ1-5; 9 positions agree with TRBD1. Germline V gene sequence: CDR1 LNHNV, CDR2 YYDKDF (reference sequence). The CDR3 totals 15 residues. Germline trimming cut 1 base from V and 6 bases from J; bases unmatched to any gene: 4. The CDR3 DNA is TGTGCCACCAGCAGAGGGACAGGGGTTATTCAGCCCCAGCATTTT. Amino acids: CATSRGTGVIQPQHF.

The chain carries TRBV6-5 and TRBJ2-4; tentative D call: TRBD2 (5 bases). The germline V gene encodes CDR1 MNHEY and CDR2 SVGAGI. The CDR3 runs to 16 residues. V gave up 4 bases and J gave up 0 bases, with 13 bases separating them. The CDR3 sequence is CASSSDSPVAKNIQYF. CDR3 DNA: TGTGCCAGCAGTTCGGACTCCCCGGTAGCCAAAAACATTCAGTACTTC.

This clone was detected only a few times. The CDR3 here is CASSLGQELIMNTEAFF. CDR3 DNA: TGTGCCAGCAGCTTGGGACAGGAGCTTATTATGAACACTGAAGCTTTCTTT. The gene calls are TRBV5-4 and TRBJ1-1; the D gene is possibly TRBD1 (6 bases). The CDR3 runs 17 residues. Germline CDR1 and CDR2: SGHNT and YYREEE (reference sequence). V was clipped by 0 bases and J by 0 bases, with 15 bases between them.

This rearrangement joins TRBV30 to TRBJ1-1; 8 nucleotides align to TRBD1. With V trimmed by 2 bases and J by 6 bases, 11 bases remained unmatched. The germline gives CDR1 GTSNPN, CDR2 SVGIG (reference sequence). The CDR3 length is 15 residues. CDR3 sequence (DNA): TGTGCCTGGAGTAAGGCTGAAGCAGGGGGCCCTGAAGCTTTCTTT. Encoded protein: CAWSKAEAGGPEAFF.

A few counts support this clone. The CDR3 loop reads CASRGLAGGHEFF. For the CDR3, the DNA is TGTGCCAGTAGGGGACTAGCGGGAGGTCACGAGTTCTTC. The chain is built from TRBV19 and TRBJ2-1; 15 bases align to TRBD2. The CDR3 has 13 residues. Germline CDR1 reads LNHDA; CDR2 reads SQIVND (reference sequence). Losses at the gene ends were 6 bases for V and 14 bases for J; bases not matched to a gene: 5.

This clone was seen a few times. The V gene is TRBV5-4, the J gene TRBJ1-1; the D is unclear. CDR1 and CDR2 from the germline V gene are SGHNT and YYREEE (reference sequence). Trimming pared 4 bases from V and 8 bases from J, leaving 12 bases between. The CDR3 extends over 12 amino acids. The CDR3 region is CASSPNTGEAFF. The DNA for the CDR3 is TGTGCCAGCAGCCCGAATACGGGGGAAGCTTTCTTT. Supplemented by reference TRBV5-4 and TRBJ1-1, the full variable domain reads ETGVTQSPTHLIKTRGQQVTLRCSSQSGHNTVSWYQQALGQGPQFIFQYYREEENGRGNFPPRFSGLQFPNYSSELNVNALELDDSALYLCASSPNTGEAFFGQGTRLTVV.

This clone showed up just a few times. The chain has TRBV5-4 and TRBJ2-5; 8 positions agree with TRBD2. With V trimmed by 2 bases and J by 5 bases, 8 bases remained unmatched. The CDR3 covers 15 residues. CDR1 is SGHNT and CDR2 is YYREEE in the germline V gene (reference sequence). This CDR3 reads CASSFPGTRRETQYF. The CDR3 DNA reads TGTGCCAGCAGCTTCCCCGGGACTAGGAGGGAGACCCAGTACTTC.

In its sample, this clone was seen a few times. The rearrangement uses TRBV5-4 and TRBJ2-3, with 10 bases that match TRBD2. V shed 4 bases and J 6 bases; nucleotides not matched to a gene: 11. This CDR3 is built from 16 residues. From germline, CDR1 is SGHNT and CDR2 YYREEE (reference sequence). CDR3 nucleotide sequence: TGTGCCAGCAGCGCTGGAGCGGGAGGGCAGGTCGATACGCAGTATTTT. Translating it yields CASSAGAGGQVDTQYF.

This clone has more than one count but fewer than ten. The chain combines TRBV7-2 with TRBJ2-7, with 9 bases that match TRBD1. In germline, CDR1 is SGHTA, CDR2 FQGNSA. V lost 5 bases and J lost 11; bases outside the gene matches: 10. The CDR3 has 13 residues. The CDR3 DNA follows: TGTGCCAGCAGCCCATCCCCGAGGACAGGGGAGTACTTC. This sequence encodes CASSPSPRTGEYF.

DNA for the CDR3: TGTGCCTGGAGTGTACGAGGGATCTATGAAAAACTGTTTTTT. Protein sequence: CAWSVRGIYEKLFF. The rearrangement joins TRBV30 to TRBJ1-4; D is ambiguous. In germline, CDR1 is GTSNPN, CDR2 SVGIG (reference sequence). Trimming pared 0 bases from V and 6 bases from J, leaving 11 bases between. The CDR3 covers 14 residues.

This rearrangement joins TRBV5-1 to TRBJ2-1; TRBD1 matches at 7 bases. Germline V CDR1 and CDR2: SGHRS, YFSETQ. Trimming took 0 bases from V and 9 from J; bases not matched to a gene: 6. This CDR3 region has 14 residues. CDR3 bases: TGCGCCAGCAGCTTGGGGACAGGTAGAGCTGAGCAGTTCTTC. This translates into CASSLGTGRAEQFF.

The chain is built from TRBV11-3 and TRBJ2-3; 7 bases align to TRBD1. With V trimmed by 4 bases and J by 4 bases, 2 bases remained unmatched. The CDR3 totals 13 residues. Germline V gives CDR1 SGHNT, CDR2 YENEEA. DNA of the CDR3: TGTGCCAGCAGCTCAGGGACAGCAGATACGCAGTATTTT. Amino acids: CASSSGTADTQYF.

The J gene is TRBJ2-3, the V gene TRBV11-2; 7 bases map to TRBD1. Germline trimming cut 5 bases from V and 2 bases from J; bases unmatched to any gene: 7. In germline, CDR1 is SGHAT, CDR2 FQNNGV. The CDR3 totals 15 residues. The CDR3 loop is CASSPWDSLTDTQYF. CDR3 nucleotide sequence: TGTGCCAGCAGCCCCTGGGACAGCCTCACAGATACGCAGTATTTT.

This clone turned up a few times. This sequence joins TRBV11-3 and TRBJ2-1; 11 nucleotides align to TRBD2. V shed 2 bases, J shed 4 bases, and the junction held 4 bases outside the gene matches. CDR1 is SGHNT and CDR2 is YENEEA in the germline V gene. The CDR3 extends over 16 amino acids. CDR3 sequence: CASSLRRTSGYNEQFF. The CDR3 nucleotides read TGTGCCAGCAGCTTACGTCGGACTAGCGGGTACAATGAGCAGTTCTTC.

The V and J genes are TRBV25-1 and TRBJ1-1, with 7 bases aligning to TRBD1. Germline lookup yields CDR1 MGHDK and CDR2 SYGVNS. CDR3 length: 15 amino acids. J gave up 4 bases and V 6 bases, and 11 bases lay outside the gene matches. The CDR3: CASSKIGTEGTEAFF. CDR3 nucleotide sequence: TGTGCCAGCAGCAAAATCGGGACAGAGGGCACTGAAGCTTTCTTT.

There are a few counts of this clone. The V gene is TRBV10-3, the J gene TRBJ1-5; 9 bases are a match to TRBD1. CDR1 is ENHRY and CDR2 is SYGVKD in the germline V gene. With V trimmed by 10 bases and J by 5 bases, 9 bases remained unmatched. The CDR3 is 14 amino acids. CDR3 sequence (DNA): TGTGCCACGACGGGACAGGGTACCCATCAGCCCCAGCATTTT. Its translation: CATTGQGTHQPQHF.

The table lists this clone with a few counts. CDR3 in DNA: TGCAGCGTCTCGACAGGGGCAAACAACATTCAGTACTTC. The encoded protein is CSVSTGANNIQYF. J is TRBJ2-4 and V is TRBV29-1; TRBD1 matches 8 bases. The J segment lost 7 bases and the V segment lost 6 bases, leaving 8 bases of the junction unmatched. In germline, CDR1 is SQVTM, CDR2 ANQGSEA. CDR3 size: 13 residues.

J is TRBJ2-5 and V is TRBV6-5; D not resolved. Trimming left V 2 bases short and J 1 base short, with 11 bases between. The germline gives CDR1 MNHEY, CDR2 SVGAGI. The CDR3 is made up of 15 amino acids. CDR3 loop: CASSYQATAQETQYF. The CDR3 nucleotides read TGTGCCAGCAGTTACCAGGCGACCGCCCAAGAGACCCAGTACTTC.

The V and J genes are TRBV27 and TRBJ2-3; TRBD1 matches 9 bases. Germline values: CDR1 MNHEY, CDR2 SMNVEV (reference sequence). V lost 6 bases and J lost 4; bases outside the gene matches: 5. The CDR3 runs to 14 residues. CDR3 nucleotide sequence: TGTGCCAGCAGCCCGGGACAGGGTGCAGATACGCAGTATTTT. As protein: CASSPGQGADTQYF.

The V and J genes are TRBV28 and TRBJ2-7; maybe TRBD1 (5 bases). The germline gives CDR1 MDHEN, CDR2 SYDVKM. The CDR3 runs 14 residues. Trimming removed 8 bases from V and 5 bases from J, with 19 bases in between. CDR3 sequence (DNA): TGTGCCAGCCACCAGGGCACTACCACCGACGAGCAGTACTTC. This codes for CASHQGTTTDEQYF.

This clone has only a few counts. The chain links TRBV5-1 to TRBJ2-7; TRBD2 agrees at 11 bases. Germline V gene lookup returns CDR1 SGHRS and CDR2 YFSETQ. J lost 2 bases, V lost 5 bases, and 6 bases had no gene match. This CDR3 contains 15 residues. This CDR3 is CASRVTSGGPYEQYF. As DNA, the CDR3 is TGCGCCAGCAGAGTCACTAGCGGGGGCCCCTACGAGCAGTACTTC.

This clone was counted between two and nine times. V and J are TRBV6-1 and TRBJ2-1, with D perhaps TRBD2 (6 bases). The CDR3 covers 13 residues. The V gene lost 2 bases and the J gene lost 8 bases, with 10 bases spanning the gap. Germline assignment: CDR1 MNHNS and CDR2 SASEGT. CDR3 region: CASSESGSYEQFF. The CDR3 bases are TGTGCCAGCAGTGAATCCGGGAGCTATGAGCAGTTCTTC.

This clone appeared a few times. V is TRBV28 and J is TRBJ1-1, with 7 bases matching TRBD1. The CDR3 is 14 residues long. CDR1 MDHEN and CDR2 SYDVKM come from the germline V gene. The V segment lost 6 bases and the J segment 5 bases; nucleotides outside the gene matches: 9. Here the CDR3 DNA reads TGTGCCAGCAGAGTAGGGGGCTCGAGTACTGAAGCTTTCTTT. It specifies CASRVGGSSTEAFF. Full variable domain (outside the CDR3, taken from reference TRBV28 and TRBJ1-1): DVKVTQSSRYLVKRTGEKVFLECVQDMDHENMFWYRQDPGLGLRLIYFSYDVKMKEKGDIPEGYSVSREKKERFSLILESASTNQTSMYLCASRVGGSSTEAFFGQGTRLTVV.

This clone was detected only a few times. The same CDR3 is also encoded by other DNA sequences in this sample. The V call is TRBV5-1, the J call TRBJ1-2, with 9 bases lining up with TRBD1. This CDR3 is built from 11 residues. The J segment lost 6 bases and the V segment lost 7 bases, leaving 1 base of the junction unmatched. Germline loops: CDR1 SGHRS, CDR2 YFSETQ. The CDR3 loop reads CASGTGNGYTF. DNA of the CDR3: TGCGCCAGCGGGACAGGGAATGGCTACACCTTC.